The entry below describes one T cell receptor (beta chain). This clonotype showed up many times. Its antigen is still unknown. No per-base quality is available; no much larger clone lies one base away. The data stem from a study of T-cell reconstitution after alpha-beta-depleted transplantation in children listed by TCRdb under 2016. The study in broad terms: Using TCR repertoire profiling, the study followed T-cell immune reconstitution in a quantitative way in children after TCRalphabeta/CD19-depleted allogeneic hematopoietic cell transplantation.

What the study reported, not specific to this receptor: In some patients, the high TCRbeta diversity seen at day 60 was put down to recipient T cells and intrathymic progenitors that had survived conditioning. The apparently early alphabetaT-cell count recovery about two months after transplant was reportedly dependent on only several hundred rapidly expanded clones derived from non-depleted graft cells. The frequencies of hyperexpanded clones fell over the following months, and after one year, T-cell counts and TCRbeta diversity were mostly attributed to newly produced T cells.

Including the terminal cysteine and phenylalanine, the CDR3 comprises 15 residues. The retained sequence is limited to the CDR3, 45 bases, with the frame set at the first base. As encoded in the germline V gene, CDR1 is SGHTA while CDR2 is FQGNSA. Trimming takes 1 base off V and 4 bases off J; junction bases not matched to a gene: 1. Libraries came from PCR. Sequencing relied on an Illumina HiSeq 2500. To normalize quantification of the TCRbeta repertoire, the TCR libraries were built with molecular barcoding that relied on unique molecular identifiers. The public sequencing data were trimmed at Q25 with fastp and processed into clonotypes with MiXCR by TCRdb, which kept only in-frame beta chains. Duplicate CDR3 protein sequences are folded into a single record with the most common DNA and genes. The sample profile shows about 200,000 distinct CDR3 sequences; approximately 7% of them were found once. Of the sample, about 5.5% is held by the ten largest clones.

The intended sense of this specimen's treatment or condition label: allogeneic hematopoietic cell transplantation with graft depleted of TCRalphabeta T cells and CD19 B cells. Transplant recipients were children who received TCRalphabeta/CD19-depleted allogeneic hematopoietic cell grafts. The sequence derives from a boy under 10 years old with acute lymphoblastic leukemia, due to receive a stem cell transplant. Sequencing used PBMCs, obtained before TCRalphabeta/CD19-depleted stem cell transplant. The chain joins TRBV7-2 to TRBJ2-4, with 10 junctional bases fitting TRBD2. The CDR3 in this case is CASSLGTSGKNIQYF. The nucleotide sequence is given as TGTGCCAGCAGCTTAGGGACTAGCGGTAAAAACATTCAGTACTTC.